This TCR beta chain stems from a study of response to subunit inactivated influenza vaccine. General study findings and limits: Every seasonal influenza vaccination brings in few new T cells, the authors suggested.

This clonotype was counted ten times or more. Its matching antigen is unknown. Germline V lookup: CDR1 ENHRY, CDR2 SYGVKD. This CDR3 is 12 amino acids long. The germline V and J ends were trimmed by 10 bases and 2 bases, with 12 bases remaining between them. TCRdb re-analysed the RT-PCR reads in MiXCR, keeping a single row per CDR3 protein. The table has some 480,000 distinct CDR3 sequences, 10% to 11% seen once. The sequencing used PBMCs from blood, collected around seven weeks after vaccination. The genes are TRBV10-3 and TRBJ2-7, with unresolved D. The clonotype was recovered from a man aged 45-65 years who received an inactivated influenza vaccine. This chain's CDR3 is CATTGETYEQYF. In DNA form, the CDR3 reads TGTGCCACTACCGGCGAGACCTACGAGCAGTACTTC.